This TCR beta chain was identified in a study of shared clonotypes between healthy human individuals (dated by TCRdb to 2020 to 2021). Broadly, across the study: The cohort included three men and a couple of women between 18 and 49 years of age. For each donor, CD4 naive and CD4 memory were each given three plates, CD8 naive was given two plates, and CD8 memory was given one plate. To estimate repertoire size and how much clonotypes are shared between individuals, the study performed deep sequencing of blood TCR repertoires from about five healthy adults. Different laboratories and diverse techniques were used to prepare libraries and sequence TCR repertoires, to increase sequencing depth and limit assay-specific biases. Per donor, leukapheresis produced somewhere between about 0.85 and 8.9 billion PBMCs. The full study reports these points: Naive subsets generally had larger estimated clonotype richness than memory subsets did. Compared with non-shared clonotypes, the clonotypes found in all four sorted-subset donors had higher generation probabilities. Pairwise subsampling led to the expectation that sequencing depth would affect the degree of clonotype sharing among donors. The genetic and exposure-history diversity represented was limited by the small number of donors. Incomplete sequencing was indicated by rarefaction of sorted-subset datasets, despite the large sequencing depth. Sampling was restricted to blood, and TCR repertoires in tissue are likely to differ from TCR repertoires in blood. Sharing across several donors was observed for around 5% of naive CD4, around 3.5% of naive CD8, 2% to 2.5% of memory CD4, and roughly 0.43% of memory CD8 clonotypes.

CD8 naive samples were obtained by positive selection for CCR7 among CD45RO-negative cells, yielding a CD45RA+CCR7+ population from which TemRA cells were excluded. Healthy HIV-negative adults with no recently reported acute infections or vaccinations were included as donors. Every donor was a Caucasian adult residing in Nashville, Tennessee, USA. After blood collection by leukapheresis, PBMCs were isolated using Ficoll-Histopaque density gradient centrifugation and then cryopreserved in the vapor phase of liquid nitrogen. Analytical flow cytometry was used to check the purity and quantity of every magnetically sorted T cell population. Each sorted fraction had its genomic DNA isolated and then quantified by UV absorbance on a Nanodrop 2000c. Per the germline V gene, LGHNT is the CDR1 and FRNRAP is the CDR2. V and J are trimmed by 0 bases and 1 base, and the gene matches miss 14 bases of the junction. CDR3 length: 19 amino acids, cysteine to phenylalanine. Just the 57-base CDR3 DNA is kept, in frame starting at base 1.

About this clone itself: This receptor's antigen is unknown. It has no much larger one-base neighbor in the sample; base qualities were not kept.

TCR CDR3 regions were amplified from genomic DNA by multiplex PCR using the deep immunoSEQ assay. Extracted genomic DNA from each cell subset was spread evenly across all wells of several immunoSEQ 96-well plates, with each plate serving as a replicate. For sorted subsets, around 0.2 ug genomic DNA, equal to 30,000 or so T cell genomes, was loaded into each replicate PCR. Purified libraries were measured with a Qubit 3.0 fluorometer, size-checked on a Bioanalyzer 2100, and measured again with the KAPA Library Quantification kit. Each immunoSEQ 96-well plate was sequenced on its own single-read 150-cycle Illumina NextSeq 550 flow cell. The source study handled its data this way. Because the immunoSEQ output included only junctional sequences and no quality scores, the filtering could not be the same as the filtering used for full-length reads. To assign V/J genes and CDR3, sequences were annotated against IMGT germline references using PyIR, a Python wrapper for IgBLAST v1.9. Reads with weak V/J assignments (E-value above 1e-6), missing CDR3, stop codons, out-of-frame junctions, or ambiguous translated residues were removed. V3J clonotypes were defined as sequences sharing an identical inferred V gene, J gene, and CDR3 amino acid sequence. Percentage overlap between repertoires was computed as shared unique clonotypes divided by the size of the smaller repertoire. Repertoire richness was assessed with RTK rarefaction, the Chao1 estimator, and Recon v2.1 estimates of unobserved clonotypes. Generation probabilities for all TCRbeta clonotypes obtained by the gDNA method from four donors were computed using OLGA. TCRdb's version of the immuneACCESS table is confined to in-frame rearrangements and falls short of the full clone set. An unresolved V gene accounts for under half of the shortfall where checked; the remainder is of unknown origin. Clone size and V and J calls were adopted from that table, with D and trimming inferred from the DNA. This sample gives roughly 2,000,000 clones in total; around 93% of them show up just once. Less than 2% of the sample is taken by the ten largest.

Recombination connected TRBV12-5 to TRBJ1-1, with 7 bases matching TRBD1. This TCR came from a man between 18 and 29 years old in good health. Some clones in this sample may be carry-over from other donors' samples. Sequenced material: naive CD8+ T cells from PBMCs. Sample cell subset or site, as interpreted from the label and publication: CD45RA+CCR7+. The sequence in DNA is TGTGCTAGTGGTTTGGTAAGAGGACAGGTAACCTCCCGGAACACTGAAGCTTTCTTT. The translation is CASGLVRGQVTSRNTEAFF.